Sequencing of this T cell receptor (beta chain) was carried out in a study of OX40 agonist ivuxolimab in advanced cancers. As for the study in general: Dose-escalation patients had hepatocellular carcinoma, melanoma, renal cell or head and neck cancer.

This clone is a singleton in its sample. Its antigen remains unidentified. The germline gives CDR1 MNHNY, CDR2 SVGAGI (reference sequence). The CDR3 totals 15 residues. Trimming pared 0 bases from V and 7 bases from J, leaving 13 bases between. It was autoimmune disease history or systemic immunosuppression that excluded patients. Repertoires were generated with immunoSEQ multiplex PCR, while TCRdb's copy carries only in-frame clones and drops some. The data contain 35,000 to 55,000 clones, roughly 80% of them singletons. Overall study results and limits: It was not determined which antigens were specifically recognized by the peripheral T cells that had undergone clonal expansion. More expanded clones were seen, on average, in CD8+ T cells than in CD4+.

This clonotype was sampled from an adult with an advanced solid tumor such as melanoma, head and neck, liver or kidney cancer. Sequences were derived from CD4+ or CD8+ T cells sorted from blood, sampled in a trial of the OX40 agonist ivuxolimab. The chain joins TRBV6-6 to TRBJ2-4; D not resolved. The CDR3 DNA reads as TGTGCCAGCAGTTACTCCCCCCAGGACCCGAACATTCAGTACTTC. This codes for CASSYSPQDPNIQYF.